The entry below describes one TCR beta chain. What it recognizes is unknown. The CDR3 extends over 16 amino acids. CDR1 and CDR2 from the germline V gene are DFQATT and SNEGSKA (reference sequence). The ends lost 6 bases at V and 2 bases at J; junction bases unmatched: 14. Template material for amplifying TCR beta CDR3 regions consisted of RNA transcripts. A set of HTBI primers served as the primers for a first-round RT-PCR of the TCR CDR3. TCRdb used MiXCR to reprocess the multiplex PCR reads, holding one entry per CDR3 protein. Of fewer than 350,000 distinct CDR3 sequences in the sample, about 19% were seen once. This specimen comes from a study of T cells in Graves' hyperthyroidism and ophthalmopathy. Study-level results: A median around 6.8 months before onset, the model predicted ophthalmopathy. Most thyroid clonotypes expanded above 0.001 appeared in blood too.

PBMCs were collected from an approximately 9.2 ml volume of fresh peripheral blood. Specimen: blood. The TCR was taken from a man aged 50-60 years with Graves' ophthalmopathy. The J gene is TRBJ2-3, the V gene TRBV20-1, with 7 bases identical to TRBD2. The chain's CDR3 is CSAIGTTRGDTDTQYF. CDR3 sequence (DNA): TGCAGTGCGATCGGGACTACCCGAGGGGACACAGATACGCAGTATTTT.